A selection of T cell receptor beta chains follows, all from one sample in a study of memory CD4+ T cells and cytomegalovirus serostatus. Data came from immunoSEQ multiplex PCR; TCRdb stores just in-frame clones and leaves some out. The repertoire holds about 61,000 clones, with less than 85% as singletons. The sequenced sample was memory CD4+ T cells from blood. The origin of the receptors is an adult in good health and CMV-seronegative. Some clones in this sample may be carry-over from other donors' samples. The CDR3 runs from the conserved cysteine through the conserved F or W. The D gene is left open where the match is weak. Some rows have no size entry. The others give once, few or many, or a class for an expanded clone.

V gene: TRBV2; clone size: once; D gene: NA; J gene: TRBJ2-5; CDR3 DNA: TGTGCCAGCAGAGAGGGGGGGCGGGGGACCCAGTACTTC; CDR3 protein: CASREGGRGTQYF
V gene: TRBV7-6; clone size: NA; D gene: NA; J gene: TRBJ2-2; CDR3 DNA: TGTGCCAGCAGCTTAGAGGTCCGGGGTTCCGGGGAGCTGTTTTTT; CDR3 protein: CASSLEVRGSGELFF
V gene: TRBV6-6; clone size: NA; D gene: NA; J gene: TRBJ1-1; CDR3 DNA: TGTGCCAGCGGCCCATACAGGGATCACTTCACTGAAGCTTTCTTT; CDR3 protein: CASGPYRDHFTEAFF
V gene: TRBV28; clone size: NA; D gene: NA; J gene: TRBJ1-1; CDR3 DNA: TGTGCCACCCAGTTTTCTACTGAAGCTTTCTTT; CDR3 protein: CATQFSTEAFF
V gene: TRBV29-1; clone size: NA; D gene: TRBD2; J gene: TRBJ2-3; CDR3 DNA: TGCAGCGTCCAAACAGTAGGACTAGCGGGGGAGTATTTT; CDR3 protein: CSVQTVGLAGEYF
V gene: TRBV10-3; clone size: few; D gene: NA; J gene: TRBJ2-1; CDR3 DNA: TGTGCCATCAGTGAGCTAGTCGGGAATGAGCAGTTCTTC; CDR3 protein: CAISELVGNEQFF
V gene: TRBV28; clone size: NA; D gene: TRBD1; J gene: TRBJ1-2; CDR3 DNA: TGTGCCAGCAGTTCGCAGGGGGCGGGGGGCTACACCTTC; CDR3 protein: CASSSQGAGGYTF
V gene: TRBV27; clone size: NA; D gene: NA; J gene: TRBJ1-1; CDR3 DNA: TGTGCCAGCAGATCTCCCGGGGTTTACACTGAAGCTTTCTTT; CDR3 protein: CASRSPGVYTEAFF
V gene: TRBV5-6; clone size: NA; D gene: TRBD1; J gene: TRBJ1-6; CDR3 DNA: TGTGCCAGCAGCTTCTATGGGCAGGGGGCTCAATCACCCCTCCACTTT; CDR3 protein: CASSFYGQGAQSPLHF
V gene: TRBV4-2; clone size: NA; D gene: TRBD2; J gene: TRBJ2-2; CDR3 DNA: TGTGCCAGCAGCCAGGCATGGATCACTAGCGGGGCGCTGGAGCTGTTTTTT; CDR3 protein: CASSQAWITSGALELFF
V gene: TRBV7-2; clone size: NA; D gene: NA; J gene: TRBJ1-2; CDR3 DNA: TGTGCCAGCAGCTGGGGGGTTGCTGGGGGGGCCTACACCTTC; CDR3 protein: CASSWGVAGGAYTF
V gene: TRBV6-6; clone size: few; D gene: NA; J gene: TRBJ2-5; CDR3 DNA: TGTGCCAGCAGGTCTCAGGCCCAAGAGACCCAGTACTTC; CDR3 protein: CASRSQAQETQYF
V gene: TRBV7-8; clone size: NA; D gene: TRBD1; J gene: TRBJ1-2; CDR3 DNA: TGTGCCAGCAGCTTAAGGGACAGGGAACAGGGCTACACCTTC; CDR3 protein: CASSLRDREQGYTF
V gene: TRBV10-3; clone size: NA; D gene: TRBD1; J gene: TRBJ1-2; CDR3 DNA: TGTGCCATCAGCGCCGGGACAGGGGGTGGAGGATATGGCTACACCTTC; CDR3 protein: CAISAGTGGGGYGYTF
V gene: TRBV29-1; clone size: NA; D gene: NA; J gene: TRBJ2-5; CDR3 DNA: TGCAGCGTCGCGGGGTTTGGAGGGTGGTTTGGGGAAGAGACCCAGTACTTC; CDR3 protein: CSVAGFGGWFGEETQYF
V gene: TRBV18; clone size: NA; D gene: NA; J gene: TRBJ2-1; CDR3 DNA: TGTGCCAGCTCAGATGGACGCAGAGAGCAGTTCTTC; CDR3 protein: CASSDGRREQFF
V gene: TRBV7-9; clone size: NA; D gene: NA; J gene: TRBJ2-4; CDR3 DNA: TGTGCCAGCAGCCGGTTGGGGGGGCTCCAAAACATTCAGTACTTC; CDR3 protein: CASSRLGGLQNIQYF
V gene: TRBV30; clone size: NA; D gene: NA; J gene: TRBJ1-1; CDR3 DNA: TGTGCCGGGTCACGGGGCACTGAAGCTTTCTTT; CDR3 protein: CAGSRGTEAFF
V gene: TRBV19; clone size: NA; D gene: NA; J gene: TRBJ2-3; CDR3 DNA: TGTGCCAGTAGCCCTATACTGAGCACAGATACGCAGTATTTT; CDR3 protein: CASSPILSTDTQYF
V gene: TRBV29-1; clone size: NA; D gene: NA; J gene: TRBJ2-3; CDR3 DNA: TGCAGCGTTGCGGCAGGGCAAGATACGCAGTATTTT; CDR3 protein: CSVAAGQDTQYF
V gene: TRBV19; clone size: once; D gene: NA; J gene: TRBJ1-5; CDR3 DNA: TGTGCCAGTAGTCCCAGATTACGCAATCAGCCCCAGCATTTT; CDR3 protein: CASSPRLRNQPQHF
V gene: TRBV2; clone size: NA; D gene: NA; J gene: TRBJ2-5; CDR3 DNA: TGTGCCAGCAGCTGGCGAAGGGAAGAGACCCAGTACTTC; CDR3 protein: CASSWRREETQYF
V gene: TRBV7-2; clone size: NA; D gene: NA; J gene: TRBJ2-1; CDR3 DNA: TGTGCCAGCAGCCTCTCGGCGGGGACTCCCGCCGCTAATGAGCAGTTCTTC; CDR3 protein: CASSLSAGTPAANEQFF
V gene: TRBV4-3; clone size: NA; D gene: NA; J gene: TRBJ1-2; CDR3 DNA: TGCGCCAGCAGCCAAGATCCCCGGGTGGGGTTGGATGGCTACACCTTC; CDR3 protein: CASSQDPRVGLDGYTF
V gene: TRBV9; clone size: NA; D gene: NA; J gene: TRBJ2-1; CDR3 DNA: TGTGCCAGCAGCGCGACCGGGACACCTTACAATGAGCAGTTCTTC; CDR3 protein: CASSATGTPYNEQFF
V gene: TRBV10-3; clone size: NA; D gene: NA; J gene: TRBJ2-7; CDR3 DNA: TGTGCCATCCGGCGGACAGCCAACTCCTACGAGCAGTACTTC; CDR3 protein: CAIRRTANSYEQYF
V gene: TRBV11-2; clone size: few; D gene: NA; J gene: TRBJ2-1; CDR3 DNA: TGTGCCAGCAGCAACAATTGGGGGGATGAGCAGTTCTTC; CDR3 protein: CASSNNWGDEQFF
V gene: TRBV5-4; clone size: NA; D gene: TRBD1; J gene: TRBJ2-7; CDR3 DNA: TGTGCCAGCAGCTTGGGCAAAACAGGGGGCCACGACGAGCAGTACTTC; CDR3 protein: CASSLGKTGGHDEQYF
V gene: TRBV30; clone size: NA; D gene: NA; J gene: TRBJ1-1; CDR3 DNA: TGTGCCTGGAAGCGGTTCGTAAACACTGAAGCTTTCTTT; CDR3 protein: CAWKRFVNTEAFF
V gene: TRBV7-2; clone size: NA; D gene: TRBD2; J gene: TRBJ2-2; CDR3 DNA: TGTGCCAGCAGCTTAGTTCCGGGGGGAGGAACCGGGGAGCTGTTTTTT; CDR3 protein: CASSLVPGGGTGELFF
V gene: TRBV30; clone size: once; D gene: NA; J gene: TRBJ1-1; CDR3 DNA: TGTGCCTGTAAAGGGTTGGCGAACACTGAAGCTTTCTTT; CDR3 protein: CACKGLANTEAFF
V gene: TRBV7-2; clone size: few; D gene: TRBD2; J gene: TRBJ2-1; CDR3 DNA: TGTGCCAGCACCTCCCGGGCACGACTAGCGGGACCTTCTTACAATGAGCAGTTCTTC; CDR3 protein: CASTSRARLAGPSYNEQFF
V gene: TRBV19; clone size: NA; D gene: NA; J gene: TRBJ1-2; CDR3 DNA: TGTGCCAGCTCTAGGGACTATGGCTACACCTTC; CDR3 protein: CASSRDYGYTF
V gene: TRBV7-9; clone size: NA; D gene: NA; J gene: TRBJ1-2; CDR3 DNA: TGTGCCAGCAGCTTAGCGCAGGGGAGCTATGGCTACACCTTC; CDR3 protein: CASSLAQGSYGYTF
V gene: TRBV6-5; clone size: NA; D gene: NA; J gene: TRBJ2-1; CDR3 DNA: TGTGCCATCAGTCGGACAGCGAGCTCCTACAATGAGCAGTTCTTC; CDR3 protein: CAISRTASSYNEQFF
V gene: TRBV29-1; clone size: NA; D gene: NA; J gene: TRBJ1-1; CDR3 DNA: TGCAGCGTTCAACAGGTTATGAACACTGAAGCTTTCTTT; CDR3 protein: CSVQQVMNTEAFF
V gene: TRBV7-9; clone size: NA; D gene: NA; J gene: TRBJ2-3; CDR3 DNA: TGTGCCAGCAGCCCAAGATGGGGAATGGGCACAGATACGCAGTATTTT; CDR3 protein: CASSPRWGMGTDTQYF
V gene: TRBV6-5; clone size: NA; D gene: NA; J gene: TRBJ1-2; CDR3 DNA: TGTGCCAGCAGACCCGGACAGCCCCGGGGAGGCTACACCTTC; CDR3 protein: CASRPGQPRGGYTF
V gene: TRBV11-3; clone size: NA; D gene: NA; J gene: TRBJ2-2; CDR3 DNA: TGTGCCAGCAGCCCACATGGGGGGAGCACCGGGGAGCTGTTTTTT; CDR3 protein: CASSPHGGSTGELFF
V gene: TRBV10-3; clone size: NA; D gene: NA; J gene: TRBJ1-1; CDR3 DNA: TGTGCCATCAGTGAGTCTAGTAGAGGCACTGAAGCTTTCTTT; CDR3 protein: CAISESSRGTEAFF
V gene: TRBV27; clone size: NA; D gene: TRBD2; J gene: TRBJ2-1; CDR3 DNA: TGTGCCAGCAGTTACACGGGACTAGCGGGGGACTCCTACAATGAGCAGTTCTTC; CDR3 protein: CASSYTGLAGDSYNEQFF
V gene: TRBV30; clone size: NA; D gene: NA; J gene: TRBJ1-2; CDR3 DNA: TGTGCCTGGGACCCGAATGGCTACACCTTC; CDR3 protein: CAWDPNGYTF
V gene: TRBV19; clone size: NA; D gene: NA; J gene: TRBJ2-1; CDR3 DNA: TGTGCCAGTAGTCGGTCGGCTAGCGCCTACAATGAGCAGTTCTTC; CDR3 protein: CASSRSASAYNEQFF
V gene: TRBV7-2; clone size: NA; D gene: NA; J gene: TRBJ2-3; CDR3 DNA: TGTGCCAGCAGCTTATCGTCGAGTAGTGGAAGGAATACGCAGTATTTT; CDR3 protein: CASSLSSSSGRNTQYF
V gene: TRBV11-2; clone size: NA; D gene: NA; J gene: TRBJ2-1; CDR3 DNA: TGTGCCAGCAGCTCCTCAGGGGCCGGAATCAAGGAGCAGTTCTTC; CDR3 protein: CASSSSGAGIKEQFF
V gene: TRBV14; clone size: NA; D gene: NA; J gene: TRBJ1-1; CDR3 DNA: TGTGCCAGCAGCCACGGATTGAACACTGAAGCTTTCTTT; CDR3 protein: CASSHGLNTEAFF